This entry lists 21 T cell receptor beta chains sequenced from one sample in a study of cytomegalovirus exposure and HLA in healthy donors. Both 60 Vbeta primers and 13 Jbeta primers went into the PCR. Repertoires were generated with immunoSEQ multiplex PCR, while TCRdb's copy carries only in-frame clones and drops some. This sample's table has 120,000 to 150,000 clones. What was sequenced was PBMCs. The receptors derive from a woman in her late teens or twenties in good health and CMV-seronegative.

The CDR3 region has the DNA TGTGCCAGCAGCCAAGGGGACAGGGGGAAGACTGAAGCTTTCTTT. Its protein is CASSQGDRGKTEAFF. The chain links TRBV14 to TRBJ1-1; 11 bases agree with TRBD1. Germline-derived CDR1 and CDR2 are SGHDN and FVKESK. The CDR3 consists of 15 residues. V lost 1 base to trimming and J lost 5 bases; unmatched junction nucleotides: 3.

This chain connects TRBV7-6 to TRBJ2-5, with 8 bases aligning to TRBD2. V trimming: 1 base; J trimming: 4 bases; junction bases outside the gene matches: 5. Germline assignment: CDR1 SGHVS and CDR2 FNYEAQ. The CDR3 contains 15 residues. CDR3 DNA: TGTGCCAGCAGCTTAGTCGGGAGGGCCTTAGAGACCCAGTACTTC. Translating gives CASSLVGRALETQYF. Filled out from reference TRBV7-6 and TRBJ2-5, the complete variable domain reads GAGVSQSPRYKVTKRGQDVALRCDPISGHVSLYWYRQALGQGPEFLTYFNYEAQQDKSGLPNDRFSAERPEGSISTLTIQRTEQRDSAMYRCASSLVGRALETQYFGPGTRLLVL.

The genes are TRBV2 and TRBJ2-3; TRBD2 matches 10 bases. V trimming: 5 bases; J trimming: 3 bases; junction bases outside the gene matches: 11. CDR3 length: 17 residues. Germline CDR1 and CDR2: SNHLY and FYNNEI. The CDR3 bases are TGTGCCAGCAGTCCAACTGGACTAGCGGACGGAACAGATACGCAGTATTTT. This sequence encodes CASSPTGLADGTDTQYF. Looking up the rest from reference TRBV2 and TRBJ2-3 gives the full variable domain: EPEVTQTPSHQVTQMGQEVILRCVPISNHLYFYWYRQILGQKVEFLVSFYNNEISEKSEIFDDQFSVERPDGSNFTLKIRSTKLEDSAMYFCASSPTGLADGTDTQYFGPGTRLTVL.

V usage is TRBV5-1 and J usage is TRBJ2-1; 11 nucleotides match TRBD2. CDR3 length: 16 amino acids. Germline CDR1 is SGHRS and CDR2 is YFSETQ. The V segment lost 0 bases and the J segment 5 bases; nucleotides outside the gene matches: 4. The CDR3 region has the DNA TGCGCCAGCAGCTTGGCCCCACTAGCGGGAGACAATGAGCAGTTCTTC. Encoded protein: CASSLAPLAGDNEQFF.

The rearrangement links TRBV4-2 to TRBJ2-1, with a weak D call TRBD1 (5 bases). CDR3 length equals 16 residues. Trimming removed 0 bases from V and 2 bases from J, with 11 bases in between. Germline values: CDR1 LGHNA, CDR2 YNFKEQ. CDR3 in amino acids: CASSQERTFTYNEQFF. For the CDR3, the DNA is TGTGCCAGCAGCCAAGAACGGACATTTACCTACAATGAGCAGTTCTTC.

The chain has TRBV5-1 and TRBJ2-5; D is ambiguous. The CDR3 spans 14 residues. Germline assignment: CDR1 SGHRS and CDR2 YFSETQ. V lost 0 bases and J lost 1, with 7 bases in between. This CDR3 reads CASSLGGSQETQYF. CDR3 nucleotide sequence: TGCGCCAGCAGCTTGGGAGGCAGCCAAGAGACCCAGTACTTC.

The rearrangement joins TRBV6-1 to TRBJ1-6; TRBD1 might be the D (6 bases). Germline-derived CDR1 and CDR2 are MNHNS and SASEGT. V was trimmed by 1 base and J by 9 bases, leaving 13 bases between them. This CDR3 has 15 residues. The CDR3 sequence: CASSEGSTGSSPLHF. The CDR3 region has the DNA TGTGCCAGCAGTGAAGGATCGACAGGATCTTCACCCCTCCACTTT.

V gene TRBV9 combines with J gene TRBJ2-1; 8 bases map to TRBD2. The CDR3 is made up of 15 amino acids. CDR1 SGDLS and CDR2 YYNGEE come from the germline V gene. Trimming took 4 bases from V and 3 from J; bases not matched to a gene: 6. The CDR3: CASSPIAGGYNEQFF. CDR3 coding DNA: TGTGCCAGCAGCCCTATTGCGGGGGGCTACAATGAGCAGTTCTTC.

This rearrangement joins TRBV19 to TRBJ1-1; TRBD1 might be the D (5 bases). The length of the CDR3 is 18 residues. Deletions cut 3 bases from V and 1 base from J, with 21 bases between. CDR1 is LNHDA, CDR2 SQIVND, per germline (reference sequence). DNA of the CDR3: TGTGCCAGTAGTATCGGTCAGGGTAAAGCAAAGGGGAACACTGAAGCTTTCTTT. Protein: CASSIGQGKAKGNTEAFF.

This chain uses TRBV30 with TRBJ2-5, with TRBD2 identical over 9 bases. The V and J ends lost 4 bases and 1 base, in that order; junction bases with no gene match: 1. Germline lookup yields CDR1 GTSNPN and CDR2 SVGIG (reference sequence). There are 13 residues in the CDR3. CDR3 DNA: TGTGCCTGGACTAGCGGGGTCCAAGAGACCCAGTACTTC. It codes for CAWTSGVQETQYF.

The gene calls are TRBV7-2 and TRBJ2-1, with 7 positions matching TRBD1. Trimming cost V 2 bases and J 7 bases; bases outside gene matches: 14. This CDR3 is built from 17 residues. Germline values: CDR1 SGHTA, CDR2 FQGNSA. The CDR3 spells CASSLSFLRTGQNEQFF. The CDR3 DNA sequence: TGTGCCAGCAGCTTATCATTCTTACGGACAGGCCAAAATGAGCAGTTCTTC.

About this clone itself: Distinct nucleotide sequences in the sample also encode this CDR3. The CDR3 here is CASSVGQGDYGYTF. DNA of the CDR3: TGTGCCAGCAGCGTGGGGCAGGGGGACTATGGCTACACCTTC. The chain combines TRBV9 with TRBJ1-2; 7 bases are a match to TRBD1. The trim removed 2 bases at V and 3 bases at J, leaving 4 bases unmatched. CDR1 SGDLS and CDR2 YYNGEE come from the germline V gene. This CDR3 is 14 amino acids long.

This sequence joins TRBV7-2 and TRBJ1-5, with 10 bases that match TRBD1. The J segment lost 7 bases and the V segment lost 4 bases, leaving 10 bases of the junction unmatched. The CDR3 totals 16 residues. The germline CDR1 and CDR2 sequences are SGHTA and FQGNSA. This chain's CDR3 is CASSSRTTGGGQPQHF. The CDR3 nucleotides read TGTGCCAGCAGCTCCCGAACGACAGGGGGCGGACAGCCCCAGCATTTT.

V and J are TRBV30 and TRBJ2-7; D is possibly TRBD2 (5 bases). Germline V gene lookup returns CDR1 GTSNPN and CDR2 SVGIG (reference sequence). Deletions cut 1 base from V and 0 bases from J, with 13 bases between. The CDR3 extends over 15 amino acids. The CDR3 is CAWSARSGSSYEQYV. In DNA, the CDR3 is TGTGCCTGGAGTGCTCGAAGCGGAAGCTCCTACGAGCAGTACGTC.

Concerning this clone itself: This sample includes further DNA sequences coding for the same CDR3. V and J are TRBV5-1 and TRBJ1-1, with D tentatively TRBD1 (6 bases). Germline CDR1 SGHRS, CDR2 YFSETQ. CDR3 length: 15 residues. With 0 bases removed from V and 4 bases from J, the gap between germline ends came to 13 bases. The CDR3 DNA reads as TGCGCCAGCAGCTTGGCCGTCAGGGGATCCACTGAAGCTTTCTTT. It encodes CASSLAVRGSTEAFF.

This rearrangement joins TRBV19 to TRBJ1-1; D remains ambiguous. This CDR3 contains 15 residues. Germline CDR1 and CDR2: LNHDA and SQIVND (reference sequence). The V gene lost 4 bases and the J gene lost 8 bases, with 20 bases spanning the gap. The CDR3 loop reads CASSSRIAPEVEAFF. The DNA of the CDR3 is TGTGCCAGTAGTAGTCGGATAGCACCTGAAGTGGAAGCTTTCTTT.

J is TRBJ1-2 and V is TRBV5-4, with 8 bases aligning to TRBD1. The CDR3 has 17 residues. J gave up 0 bases and V 0 bases, and 7 bases lay outside the gene matches. CDR1 is SGHNT and CDR2 is YYREEE in the germline V gene (reference sequence). The CDR3 coding sequence is TGTGCCAGCAGCTTGGCCGACAGGGGCCTTTCTAACTATGGCTACACCTTC. Amino acids: CASSLADRGLSNYGYTF.

The V gene is TRBV5-1, the J gene TRBJ1-1, with 7 nucleotides matching TRBD1. V dropped 1 base and J dropped 1; count of bases not matched to a gene: 4. Germline loops: CDR1 SGHRS, CDR2 YFSETQ. The CDR3 is 15 residues long. CDR3 protein: CASSLSGQANTEAFF. The DNA for the CDR3 is TGCGCCAGCAGCTTGTCTGGACAGGCGAACACTGAAGCTTTCTTT.

J is TRBJ2-7 and V is TRBV7-5; the table assigns TRBD1, which was not confirmed against the DNA. TRBV7-5 is labeled a pseudogene. This CDR3 spans 13 amino acids. This CDR3 is CARSFGGYSEQYV. CDR3 in DNA: TGTGCCAGAAGCTTTGGGGGCTACTCGGAGCAGTACGTC.

V is TRBV27 and J is TRBJ2-2, with 7 bases lining up with TRBD1. The CDR3 sequence is 13 residues long. Germline CDR1 MNHEY, CDR2 SMNVEV (reference sequence). The trim removed 6 bases at V and 7 bases at J, leaving 5 bases unmatched. The CDR3 sequence is CASSVTGYGELFF. DNA for the CDR3: TGTGCCAGCAGCGTGACAGGGTACGGGGAGCTGTTTTTT.

The chain is built from TRBV19 and TRBJ2-3; 7 bases match TRBD2. Trimming removed 5 bases from V and 1 base from J; junction bases left unmatched: 15. The CDR3 totals 18 residues. Germline V gene data show CDR1 as LNHDA and CDR2 as SQIVND (reference sequence). In DNA, the CDR3 is TGTGCCAGTAGTCCCGGGCGTGGGGTCCTAGCGGGCACAGATACGCAGTATTTT. The encoded protein is CASSPGRGVLAGTDTQYF.